The present T cell receptor beta chain was sequenced within a study of vaccination effects on CD4 cells after COVID-19. Before sequencing, viral peptide pools were used by the ViraFEST assay to expand antigen-specific CD4+ T cells. Researchers isolated CD4+ T cells once approximately ten days of culture had elapsed. Absence of prior SARS-CoV-2 infection characterized the vaccine recipients, who showed negative nucleocapsid antibodies. Each well held about 2 million PBMC cultured with around 10 ug/ml peptides and 7.5 to 10 IU/ml IL-2. Days 3 and 7 were when half the medium was replaced with IL-2 medium. Assay used: immunoSEQ multiplex PCR; TCRdb lists only in-frame clones, some missing. This sample yields fewer than 30,000 clones, of which over 55% are seen a single time; around 13% belongs to the top ten. The V end lost 4 bases, the J end lost 8 bases, and 9 bases lay between the germline ends. Looked up from germline, CDR1 is SGDLS and CDR2 is YYNGEE. The CDR3 runs to 11 residues.

Study outcomes and limitations: At late timepoints after vaccination, vaccine- and infection-induced clones shrank markedly. Few convalescent patients and no early post-infection timepoints were included in the study.

This clone has just one count. As yet, its antigen is unknown. The clonotype originates from a human donor who received a COVID-19 vaccine. Sequencing was performed on CD4+ T cells from PBMCs cultured with HCoV-OC43 spike peptides, taken before COVID-19 vaccination. The subset here: HCoV-OC43 spike overlapping peptide pool stimulation. The chain uses TRBV9 and TRBJ1-1; D is ambiguous. CDR3 residues: CASSPQREAFF. In DNA, the CDR3 is TGTGCCAGCAGCCCCCAGCGGGAAGCTTTCTTT.